This T cell receptor (beta chain) was recorded in a study of T cell repertoires in cytomegalovirus infection. After removal of 4 bases from V and 4 bases from J, the junction contained 6 bases not matched to a gene. The CDR3 runs 15 residues. Looked up from germline, CDR1 is MNHEY and CDR2 is SMNVEV (reference sequence). Each CDR3 protein is one row after TCRdb ran MiXCR on the reads. The sample shows approximately 200,000 distinct CDR3 sequences, approximately 22% of them seen only once. This chain uses TRBV27 with TRBJ2-4; 8 positions agree with TRBD2. This receptor was taken from a human donor in good health (CMV status not recorded). Some clones in this sample may be carry-over from other donors' samples. The sequenced sample was CD8+ T cells from PBMCs. The CDR3 protein is CASSSPGGGKNIQYF. As DNA, the CDR3 is TGTGCCAGCAGTTCACCCGGGGGGGGAAAAAACATTCAGTACTTC.